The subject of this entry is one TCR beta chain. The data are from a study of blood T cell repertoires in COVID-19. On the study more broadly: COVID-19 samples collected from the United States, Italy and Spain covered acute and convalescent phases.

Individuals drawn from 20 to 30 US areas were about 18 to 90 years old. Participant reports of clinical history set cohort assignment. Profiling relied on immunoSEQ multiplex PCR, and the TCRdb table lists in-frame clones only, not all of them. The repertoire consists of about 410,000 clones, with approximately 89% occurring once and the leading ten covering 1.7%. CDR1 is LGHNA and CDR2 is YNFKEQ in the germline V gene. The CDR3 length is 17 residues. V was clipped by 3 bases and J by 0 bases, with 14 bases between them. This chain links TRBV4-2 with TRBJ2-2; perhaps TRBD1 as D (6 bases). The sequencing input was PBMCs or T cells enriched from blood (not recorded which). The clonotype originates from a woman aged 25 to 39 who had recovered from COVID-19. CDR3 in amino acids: CASSQEDRSANTGELFF. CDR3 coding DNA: TGTGCCAGCAGCCAGGAGGACAGATCCGCGAACACCGGGGAGCTGTTTTTT.